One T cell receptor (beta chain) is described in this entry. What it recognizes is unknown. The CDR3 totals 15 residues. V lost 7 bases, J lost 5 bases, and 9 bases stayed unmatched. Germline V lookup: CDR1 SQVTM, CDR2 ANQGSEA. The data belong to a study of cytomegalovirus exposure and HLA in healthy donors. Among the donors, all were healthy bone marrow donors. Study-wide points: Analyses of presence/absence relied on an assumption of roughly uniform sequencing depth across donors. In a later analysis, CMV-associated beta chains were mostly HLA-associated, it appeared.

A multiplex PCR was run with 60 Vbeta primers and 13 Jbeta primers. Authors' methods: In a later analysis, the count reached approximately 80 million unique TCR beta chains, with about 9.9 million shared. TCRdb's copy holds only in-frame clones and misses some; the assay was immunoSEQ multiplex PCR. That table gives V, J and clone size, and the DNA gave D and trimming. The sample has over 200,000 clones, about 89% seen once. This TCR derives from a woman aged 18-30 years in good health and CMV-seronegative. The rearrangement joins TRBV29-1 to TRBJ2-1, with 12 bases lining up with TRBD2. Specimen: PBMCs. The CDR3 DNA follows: TGCAGCGGAGCGGCTAGCGGGGGGGCTCACAATGAGCAGTTCTTC. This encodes CSGAASGGAHNEQFF.